This T cell receptor beta chain originates from a study of T cells expressing NK-cell markers. Study details: It was sorted CD3+CD56-NKG2C+, CD3+CD56+NKG2C- and CD3+CD56+NKG2C+ T cells that provided the TCR beta repertoires.

As concerns this clonotype: As yet, its antigen is unknown.

Germline V gene data show CDR1 as MDHEN and CDR2 as SYDVKM. The CDR3 is made up of 16 amino acids. Whole-study results and caveats: Similarly, these clonotypes led the CD3+CD56-NKG2C+ fraction as well in four donors. CD8+ T cells in six donors included dominant NKG2C+ clonotypes at about 1.0-8%.

TCRdb re-called the 5' RACE reads and shows each CDR3 protein once, DNA omitted. Its table lists 550,000 or so distinct CDR3 sequences. This TCR was recovered from a young man in good health. The sequenced material came from blood T cells: a sorted CD56 or NKG2C T cell subset, CD4+ or CD8+ T cells, or bulk PBMC T cells (not recorded which). The J gene is TRBJ2-1, the V gene TRBV28; without DNA, the TCRdb call of TRBD2 cannot be checked. CDR3 loop: CASSLRYRRGGNEQFF.